This T cell receptor (beta chain) is drawn from a study of cytomegalovirus exposure and HLA in healthy donors. Germline assignment: CDR1 MNHEY and CDR2 SVGAGI. This CDR3 region has 15 residues. The V and J ends lost 7 bases and 10 bases respectively, with 20 bases between them. Study outcomes and limitations: Later analysis reportedly placed an Asian-associated ancestry cluster below the roughly 670-donor mean in N-insertions. Per a prior analysis, the majority of TCR beta V segments were productive roughly 87% or roughly 30% of the time. When analyzed later, a missense DCLRE1C variant was found to be linked to TCR beta V- and J-gene trimming. Investigators reported approximately 170 TCR beta chains as tied to cytomegalovirus.

This clone is a singleton in its sample. Its matching antigen is unknown. 13 Jbeta primers and 60 Vbeta primers were used for the PCR. Sequencing used immunoSEQ multiplex PCR; TCRdb keeps in-frame clones, though not all of them. Among under 200,000 clones listed, 80% to 90% were seen once. The sequenced sample was PBMCs. The J gene is TRBJ1-6, the V gene TRBV6-5, with a tentative D call TRBD1 (6 bases). This TCR was recovered from a woman in her twenties or thirties in good health and CMV-seropositive. The CDR3 region has the DNA TGTGCCAGCAACCTAGCACAGGGTTACGGATCACCCCTCCACTTT. Translated: CASNLAQGYGSPLHF.